This passage covers 20 T cell receptor beta chains from one sample sequenced in a study of breast tumors, draining lymph nodes, adjacent tissues. TCRdb independently ran MiXCR on the multiplex PCR reads; one entry per CDR3 protein. There are tens of thousands of distinct CDR3 sequences in the sample; approximately 30% occur only once, and 8.1% lies in the top ten. Breast cancer patients provided tissue from their axillary draining lymph nodes. Sequencing was performed on axillary lymph node tissue. The origin of the receptors is a female donor with breast cancer. Some clones in this sample may be carry-over from other donors' samples.

V gene TRBV7-6 combines with J gene TRBJ2-5, with D possibly TRBD2 on 6 matching bases. The CDR3 consists of 14 residues. Trimming removed 4 bases from V and 4 bases from J, with 13 bases in between. CDR1 and CDR2 (germline): SGHVS, FNYEAQ. The CDR3 nucleotides read TGTGCCAGCAGCTCAGAGTCAGCGGGAGAGACCCAGTACTTC. It yields the protein CASSSESAGETQYF.

The V call is TRBV7-3, the J call TRBJ2-5, with 8 bases fitting TRBD1. Germline-derived CDR1 and CDR2 are SGHTA and FQGTGA. The ends lost 5 bases at V and 5 bases at J; junction bases unmatched: 7. This CDR3 has 14 residues. The CDR3 region is CASSHRTGRETQYF. The CDR3, as DNA: TGTGCCAGCAGCCATAGGACAGGGAGGGAGACCCAGTACTTC.

This clonotype has ten or more counts. V gene TRBV7-2 combines with J gene TRBJ1-6, with 8 bases lining up with TRBD1. There are 15 residues in the CDR3. The germline CDR1 and CDR2 sequences are SGHTA and FQGNSA. Germline trimming cut 4 bases from V and 10 bases from J; bases unmatched to any gene: 9. Here the CDR3 DNA reads TGTGCCAGCAGCTCAACCCCCAGGGGGCACTCACCCCTCCACTTT. Translation gives CASSSTPRGHSPLHF.

This clonotype was detected many times. V usage is TRBV7-6 and J usage is TRBJ2-5, with D hard to call. Germline CDR1 is SGHVS and CDR2 is FNYEAQ. V was clipped by 1 base and J by 7 bases, with 4 bases between them. The CDR3 has 11 residues. CDR3 region: CASSLGGTQYF. The CDR3 DNA sequence: TGTGCCAGCAGCTTAGGGGGGACCCAGTACTTC.

This clonotype was counted ten times or more. V and J are TRBV2 and TRBJ2-7; possible D gene TRBD2, 5 bases. V shed 4 bases and J shed 7 bases, with 11 bases lying between them. This CDR3 comprises 12 residues. Germline assignment: CDR1 SNHLY and CDR2 FYNNEI. The CDR3 is CASSVEVQEQYF. DNA for the CDR3: TGTGCCAGCAGTGTGGAGGTTCAGGAGCAGTACTTC.

This clonotype was counted at least ten times. This chain uses TRBV27 with TRBJ2-7; D might be TRBD1 or TRBD2, each matching 7 bases. V lost 5 bases and J 1 base, leaving 15 bases between the germline ends. Germline V gene sequence: CDR1 MNHEY, CDR2 SMNVEV (reference sequence). The CDR3 is 15 residues long. Written as DNA, the CDR3 is TGTGCCAGCAGTACGAACAGGGGAGGGTCCTACGAGCAGTACTTC. Translated, it gives CASSTNRGGSYEQYF.

This clonotype has ten or more counts. The genes are TRBV4-3 and TRBJ2-1, with D maybe TRBD1 (6 bases). CDR3 size: 16 residues. Germline-derived CDR1 and CDR2 are LGHNA and YSLEER. Trimming stripped 1 base from V and 5 bases from J, with 15 bases between. DNA for the CDR3: TGCGCCAGCAGCCAAGTTGGGGGCTCTAGACACAATGAGCAGTTCTTC. It yields the protein CASSQVGGSRHNEQFF.

This clonotype was seen many times. The chain uses TRBV15 and TRBJ1-1, with D perhaps TRBD1 (5 bases). Trimming stripped 4 bases from V and 5 bases from J, with 17 bases between. The CDR3 length is 15 residues. CDR1 and CDR2 from the germline V gene are LNHNV and YYDKDF (reference sequence). CDR3 DNA sequence: TGTGCCACCAGCACCCAGGGAGTTGGGGGGACTGAAGCTTTCTTT. Translating it yields CATSTQGVGGTEAFF. The whole variable domain, filled in from reference TRBV15 and TRBJ1-1, reads DAMVIQNPRYQVTQFGKPVTLSCSQTLNHNVMYWYQQKSSQAPKLLFHYYDKDFNNEADTPDNFQSRRPNTSFCFLDIRSPGLGDTAMYLCATSTQGVGGTEAFFGQGTRLTVV.

This clonotype was seen repeatedly, ten times or more. This chain connects TRBV18 to TRBJ2-5; D gene uncertain. The V end was cut by 2 bases, the J end by 5 bases, with 12 bases between. The length of the CDR3 is 14 residues. CDR1 and CDR2 from the germline V gene are KGHSH and LQKENI. CDR3 loop: CASSPRSEVETQYF. CDR3 nucleotides: TGTGCCAGCTCACCAAGGTCCGAGGTGGAGACCCAGTACTTC. Together with reference TRBV18 and TRBJ2-5, the CDR3 gives the full variable domain: NAGVMQNPRHLVRRRGQEARLRCSPMKGHSHVYWYRQLPEEGLKFMVYLQKENIIDESGMPKERFSAEFPKEGPSILRIQQVVRGDSAAYFCASSPRSEVETQYFGPGTRLLVL.

In this sample, this clonotype turned up many times. This chain uses TRBV5-8 with TRBJ2-7, with 11 bases aligning to TRBD2. This CDR3 has 14 residues. Trimming at V came to 4 bases and at J to 5 bases, leaving 5 bases not matched to a gene. CDR1 and CDR2 (germline): SGHTS, YDEGEE. CDR3 bases: TGTGCCAGCAGCAGGACTAGCGGGCAAAACGAGCAGTACTTC. This translates into CASSRTSGQNEQYF.

This clonotype has ten or more counts. This chain uses TRBV20-1 with TRBJ1-5, with D tentatively TRBD1 (6 bases). V lost 6 bases and J 9 bases, leaving 24 bases between the germline ends. This CDR3 has 15 amino acids. Germline CDR1 and CDR2: DFQATT and SNEGSKA (reference sequence). CDR3 sequence (DNA): TGCAGTGCCGGGGTGAAGGACAGTAGAGAGGGGCCCCAGCATTTT. Encoded protein: CSAGVKDSREGPQHF.

This clonotype was observed at least ten times. V is TRBV7-2 and J is TRBJ2-2, with D perhaps matching TRBD2 (7 bases). In germline, CDR1 is SGHTA, CDR2 FQGNSA. Trimming took 6 bases from V and 0 from J, leaving 14 bases between them. This CDR3 comprises 16 residues. CDR3 coding DNA: TGTGCCAGCAGGGAGGGGGGGGGGACGAACACCGGGGAGCTGTTTTTT. It encodes CASREGGGTNTGELFF. Looking up the rest from reference TRBV7-2 and TRBJ2-2 gives the full variable domain: GAGVSQSPSNKVTEKGKDVELRCDPISGHTALYWYRQSLGQGLEFLIYFQGNSAPDKSGLPSDRFSAERTGGSVSTLTIQRTQQEDSAVYLCASREGGGTNTGELFFGEGSRLTVL.

This clonotype occurred many times. The chain combines TRBV20-1 with TRBJ1-3; tentative D call: TRBD1 (6 bases). This CDR3 has 13 amino acids. CDR1 and CDR2 (germline): DFQATT, SNEGSKA (reference sequence). The V end lost 4 bases, the J end lost 9 bases, and 16 bases lay between the germline ends. For the CDR3, the DNA is TGCAGTGCTACCGGGACATCAAAGTCCACCATATATTTT. Its protein is CSATGTSKSTIYF.

The V and J genes are TRBV4-1 and TRBJ1-2; 9 bases are shared with TRBD1. Trimming cost V 4 bases and J 2 bases; bases outside gene matches: 17. CDR1 and CDR2 (germline): MGHRA, YSYEKL. The CDR3 contains 19 residues. CDR3 nucleotides: TGCGCCAGCAGCCGAAGATACCGGGACAGGGATAGGAAAAACTATGGCTACACCTTC. Its translation: CASSRRYRDRDRKNYGYTF.

The table lists this clonotype with many counts. V is TRBV5-8 and J is TRBJ2-7; no definite D call. Looked up from germline, CDR1 is SGHTS and CDR2 is YDEGEE. The V end was cut by 0 bases, the J end by 0 bases, with 7 bases between. This CDR3 is 14 amino acids long. The CDR3 here is CASSLGGYSYEQYF. The DNA for the CDR3 is TGTGCCAGCAGCTTGGGCGGATACTCCTACGAGCAGTACTTC.

This clonotype appeared many times. This chain uses TRBV7-2 with TRBJ2-7; unclear D gene. CDR1 is SGHTA and CDR2 is FQGNSA in the germline V gene. This CDR3 region has 14 residues. V was pared by 4 bases and J by 2 bases, with 12 bases between. This CDR3 is CASSSDFSAYEQYF. Written as DNA, the CDR3 is TGTGCCAGCAGCTCCGATTTTTCGGCCTACGAGCAGTACTTC.

In its sample, this clonotype was seen many times. The V call is TRBV3-1, the J call TRBJ2-5, with 7 bases that match TRBD2. The junction had 5 bases not matched to a gene; V was cut back by 4 bases and J by 0 bases. CDR1 and CDR2 from the germline V gene are LGHDT and YNNKEL (reference sequence). CDR3 length: 15 residues. The CDR3 spells CASSPLAVYQETQYF. CDR3 nucleotides: TGTGCCAGCAGCCCCCTAGCGGTGTACCAAGAGACCCAGTACTTC.

This clonotype was seen many times. The rearrangement joins TRBV5-6 to TRBJ2-7; 7 bases line up with TRBD1. Per germline, CDR1 SGHDT and CDR2 YYEEEE. J lost 3 bases, V lost 6 bases, and 6 bases had no gene match. The CDR3 contains 13 residues. CDR3 DNA sequence: TGTGCCAGCAAGGACAGGACTTTCTACGAGCAGTACTTC. Protein sequence: CASKDRTFYEQYF.

Comment on this clonotype: A read error may produce the germline difference seen at one junction end. The rearrangement links TRBV12-3 or TRBV12-4 to TRBJ2-2, with a possible D match to TRBD2 (6 bases). This CDR3 has 13 residues. Written as DNA, the CDR3 is TGTGCCAGCAGTCGAACGAGCACCGGGGGGCTGTTTTTT. It yields the protein CASSRTSTGGLFF.

Many counts were recorded for this clonotype. A read error is possible here, since a much larger clone lies one base away. The rearrangement links TRBV15 to TRBJ2-7, with D maybe TRBD2 (5 bases). Germline V gene sequence: CDR1 LNHNV, CDR2 YYDKDF (reference sequence). This CDR3 contains 13 residues. CDR3 DNA: TGTGCCGCCAGCAATCCTAGCCGCTACGAGCAGTACTTC. Translation: CAASNPSRYEQYF.